This paragraph reports one T cell receptor (beta chain). Its matching antigen is unknown. The record originates from a study of graft-versus-host responses after intestinal transplantation. The germline gives CDR1 SGHDT, CDR2 YYEEEE. The V end lost 0 bases, the J end lost 3 bases, and 0 bases lay between the germline ends. This CDR3 comprises 11 residues. Clones were sequenced by immunoSEQ multiplex PCR, and TCRdb holds only the in-frame ones, with some missing. The sample carries fewer than 120,000 clones, just over 90% recorded once. This TCR was recovered from a human donor who received an intestinal transplant. The chain is built from TRBV5-6 and TRBJ2-5; no clear D gene. The sample was unstimulated CD8+ T cells sorted from spleen or lymph node cells, taken before intestinal transplant. DNA of the CDR3: TGTGCCAGCAGCTTGGAAGAGACCCAGTACTTC. Protein product: CASSLEETQYF.